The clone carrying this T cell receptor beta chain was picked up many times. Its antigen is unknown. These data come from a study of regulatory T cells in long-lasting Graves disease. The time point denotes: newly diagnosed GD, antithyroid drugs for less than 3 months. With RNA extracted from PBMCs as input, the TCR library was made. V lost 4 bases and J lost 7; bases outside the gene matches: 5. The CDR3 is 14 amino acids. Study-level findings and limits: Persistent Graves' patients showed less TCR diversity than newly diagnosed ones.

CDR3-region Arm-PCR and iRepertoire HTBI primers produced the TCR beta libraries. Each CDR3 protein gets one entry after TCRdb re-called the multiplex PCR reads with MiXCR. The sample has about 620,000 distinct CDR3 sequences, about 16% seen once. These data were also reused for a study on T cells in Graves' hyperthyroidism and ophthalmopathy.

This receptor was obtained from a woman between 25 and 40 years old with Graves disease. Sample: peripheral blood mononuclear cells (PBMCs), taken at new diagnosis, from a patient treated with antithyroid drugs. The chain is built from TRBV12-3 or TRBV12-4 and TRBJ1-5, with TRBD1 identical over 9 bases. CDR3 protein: CASSYTGGLQPQHF. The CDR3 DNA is TGTGCCAGCAGTTATACAGGGGGCTTGCAGCCCCAGCATTTT.